These 22 T cell receptor beta chains were all obtained from the same sample, sequenced in a study of blood T cell repertoires in COVID-19. The method was immunoSEQ multiplex PCR; TCRdb's version includes in-frame clones alone and lacks a portion of them. The table lists about 160,000 clones, roughly nine tenths of them singletons. The material sequenced was peripheral blood. The receptors come from a woman between 65 and 79 years old with acute or convalescent COVID-19.

This clone was seen more than once but under ten times. V and J are TRBV28 and TRBJ1-2; D remains ambiguous. Germline lookup yields CDR1 MDHEN and CDR2 SYDVKM. This CDR3 region has 16 residues. V lost 4 bases to trimming and J lost 0 bases, with 15 bases between them. Here the CDR3 DNA reads TGTGCCAGCAGTTCCCCGGCAGCTGGAGCTAACTATGGCTACACCTTC. Translating it yields CASSSPAAGANYGYTF.

This clone was seen only once. V and J are TRBV29-1 and TRBJ2-3; TRBD1 matches 11 bases. Germline V gives CDR1 SQVTM, CDR2 ANQGSEA. The CDR3 is made up of 17 amino acids. V was clipped by 0 bases and J by 5 bases; unmatched bases: 10. CDR3 coding DNA: TGCAGCGTTGAAGATGGTAGGACAGGGGGCTTCGGAGATACGCAGTATTTT. It translates to CSVEDGRTGGFGDTQYF.

This sequence joins TRBV7-2 and TRBJ2-2; D ambiguous. Trimming pared 2 bases from V and 1 base from J, leaving 11 bases between. The CDR3 length is 16 residues. Germline values: CDR1 SGHTA, CDR2 FQGNSA. The CDR3 spells CASSLLARQNTGELFF. CDR3 nucleotides: TGTGCCAGCAGCTTATTGGCGCGACAGAACACCGGGGAGCTGTTTTTT.

The J gene is TRBJ1-6, the V gene TRBV5-5; D gene ambiguous. Between the trimmed V and J ends, which lost 0 bases and 6 bases, there was a span of 7 bases. Germline CDR1 SGHKS, CDR2 YYEKEE (reference sequence). The CDR3 sequence is 14 residues long. This CDR3 is CASSLVTANSPLHF. In nucleotides, the CDR3 is TGTGCCAGCAGCTTGGTAACAGCTAATTCACCCCTCCACTTT.

The J gene is TRBJ1-5, the V gene TRBV9; D perhaps matches TRBD1 (5 bases). From germline, CDR1 is SGDLS and CDR2 YYNGEE. Between the trimmed V and J ends, which lost 5 bases and 0 bases, there was a span of 12 bases. CDR3 size: 15 residues. The CDR3 DNA is TGTGCCAGCAGTGGCGGACACAATAGCAATCAGCCCCAGCATTTT. Its protein product is CASSGGHNSNQPQHF.

The chain employs TRBV7-6 and TRBJ2-1, with 15 bases identical to TRBD2. J lost 2 bases, V lost 4 bases, and 9 bases had no gene match. The germline V gene encodes CDR1 SGHVS and CDR2 FNYEAQ. This CDR3 has 19 residues. CDR3 in amino acids: CASSSGLAGGPYTYNEQFF. Here the CDR3 DNA reads TGTGCCAGCAGCTCGGGACTAGCGGGAGGTCCATACACCTACAATGAGCAGTTCTTC.

The chain has TRBV29-1 and TRBJ2-3; D is perhaps TRBD2 (6 bases). V was shortened by 6 bases and J by 4 bases, with 17 bases between the two germline ends. Germline-derived CDR1 and CDR2 are SQVTM and ANQGSEA. This CDR3 comprises 14 residues. The CDR3 DNA reads TGCAGCGTGCGGCGGGACGGGTGGGCAGATACGCAGTATTTT. Its protein is CSVRRDGWADTQYF.

This chain links TRBV5-6 with TRBJ2-1; 12 bases agree with TRBD2. The J segment lost 9 bases and the V segment lost 3 bases, leaving 7 bases of the junction unmatched. The CDR3 loop spans 15 amino acids. The germline gives CDR1 SGHDT, CDR2 YYEEEE. CDR3 residues: CASSYAALAGGEQFF. CDR3 DNA: TGTGCCAGCAGCTACGCCGCACTAGCGGGGGGTGAGCAGTTCTTC.

On this clone itself: The junction and the germline gene differ at one end; a read error may be behind it. The CDR3 region is CASSSVLAGGLAGELFF. The CDR3 DNA reads TGTGCTAGCAGCTCAGTTCTAGCGGGAGGCCTGGCCGGGGAGCTGTTTTTT. The chain combines TRBV7-7 with TRBJ2-2; 11 bases map to TRBD2. Germline V CDR1 and CDR2: SSHAT, FNYEAQ (reference sequence). This CDR3 comprises 17 residues. The full variable domain, completed using reference TRBV7-7 and TRBJ2-2, is GAGVSQSPRYKVTKRGQDVTLRCDPISSHATLYWYQQALGQGPEFLTYFNYEAQPDKSGLPSDRFSAERPEGSISTLTIQRTEQRDSAMYRCASSSVLAGGLAGELFFGEGSRLTVL.

This chain joins TRBV6-5 and TRBJ2-7; D gene uncertain. Germline V gene sequence: CDR1 MNHEY, CDR2 SVGAGI. Trimming left V 4 bases short and J 6 bases short, with 13 bases between. This CDR3 has 13 amino acids. Written as DNA, the CDR3 is TGTGCCAGCAGTTTAAATCCCAGAACCGAGCAGTACTTC. This codes for CASSLNPRTEQYF.

The chain carries TRBV10-3 and TRBJ1-2; TRBD1 matches 7 bases. Germline V gene data show CDR1 as ENHRY and CDR2 as SYGVKD. V dropped 8 bases and J dropped 6; count of bases not matched to a gene: 9. The CDR3 length is 13 residues. CDR3 sequence (DNA): TGTGCCATCCGCTCGACAGGGAATAATGGCTACACCTTC. It yields the protein CAIRSTGNNGYTF.

This clone was counted between two and nine times. The same CDR3 is also encoded by other DNA sequences in this sample. The chain uses TRBV6-1 and TRBJ1-6; maybe TRBD1 (5 bases). Germline CDR1 and CDR2: MNHNS and SASEGT. The CDR3 is made up of 15 amino acids. Trimming left V 2 bases short and J 6 bases short, with 11 bases between. Here the CDR3 reads CASSESRQGNSPLHF. In nucleotides, the CDR3 is TGTGCCAGCAGTGAATCCCGGCAGGGTAATTCACCCCTCCACTTT.

The chain recombines TRBV5-1 with TRBJ2-3; maybe TRBD2 (6 bases). The CDR3 length is 17 residues. The V and J ends lost 4 bases and 2 bases respectively, with 20 bases between them. Per germline, CDR1 SGHRS and CDR2 YFSETQ. In nucleotides, the CDR3 is TGCGCCAGCAGCGCAAGGCGGGGATTGGGCCTCACAGATACGCAGTATTTT. It specifies CASSARRGLGLTDTQYF.

The chain recombines TRBV7-2 with TRBJ1-2; 7 bases match TRBD1. V lost 0 bases to trimming and J lost 4 bases; unmatched junction nucleotides: 5. Germline CDR1 SGHTA, CDR2 FQGNSA. CDR3 length: 15 residues. CDR3 protein: CASSLASDRVYGYTF. In DNA form, the CDR3 reads TGTGCCAGCAGCTTAGCCTCCGACAGGGTCTATGGCTACACCTTC.

For the CDR3, the DNA is TGCGCCAGCAGCCACGAGTTGCCCTACGAGCAGTACTTC. Encoded protein: CASSHELPYEQYF. The genes are TRBV4-1 and TRBJ2-7; D remains unclear. The germline CDR1 and CDR2 sequences are MGHRA and YSYEKL. Trimming stripped 3 bases from V and 2 bases from J, with 8 bases between. The CDR3 loop spans 13 amino acids.

This clone was counted between two and nine times. The chain combines TRBV12-3 or TRBV12-4 with TRBJ1-6; perhaps TRBD1 as D (5 bases). V dropped 3 bases and J dropped 8 bases, with 5 bases sitting between them. The CDR3 length is 12 residues. CDR3 residues: CASSFRDSPLHF. DNA of the CDR3: TGTGCCAGCAGTTTCAGGGATTCACCCCTCCACTTT.

This chain links TRBV19 with TRBJ2-1, with unresolved D. The V and J ends lost 3 bases and 9 bases respectively, with 15 bases between them. The germline V gene encodes CDR1 LNHDA and CDR2 SQIVND (reference sequence). The length of the CDR3 is 14 residues. The CDR3 sequence: CASSIRGSNPEQFF. The CDR3 DNA follows: TGTGCCAGTAGTATCAGAGGCAGTAACCCTGAGCAGTTCTTC.

The rearrangement uses TRBV13 and TRBJ1-2, with D perhaps matching TRBD1 (5 bases). The CDR3 is 13 amino acids. CDR1 and CDR2 (germline): PRHDT, FYEKMQ (reference sequence). V was shortened by 6 bases and J by 8 bases, with 16 bases between the two germline ends. The CDR3 is CASRSRGEDGYTF. The DNA for the CDR3 is TGTGCCAGCAGGTCCCGGGGGGAGGACGGCTACACCTTC.

The gene calls are TRBV24-1 and TRBJ2-1, with a tentative D call TRBD2 (5 bases). V shed 0 bases and J shed 2 bases, with 10 bases lying between them. Germline CDR1 reads KGHDR; CDR2 reads SFDVKD. The CDR3 is 16 residues long. The CDR3 nucleotides read TGTGCCACCAGTGATTTGGAGGGAGCGGCCTACAATGAGCAGTTCTTC. It encodes CATSDLEGAAYNEQFF.

The genes are TRBV7-9 and TRBJ1-1; 7 bases are a match to TRBD1. Trimming cost V 5 bases and J 1 base; bases outside gene matches: 4. CDR1 is SEHNR, CDR2 FQNEAQ, per germline (reference sequence). This CDR3 comprises 14 residues. Written as DNA, the CDR3 is TGTGCCAGCAGCAGGCGGACAGGGAACACTGAAGCTTTCTTT. Its translation: CASSRRTGNTEAFF.

This clone was counted a few times. The J gene is TRBJ1-5, the V gene TRBV19; 8 nucleotides match TRBD1. The CDR3 contains 15 residues. V shed 6 bases and J 5 bases; nucleotides not matched to a gene: 9. Looked up from germline, CDR1 is LNHDA and CDR2 is SQIVND (reference sequence). The CDR3 DNA is TGTGCCAGTAGAAAGGGACAGGCCTCACATCAGCCCCAGCATTTT. It is translated as CASRKGQASHQPQHF.

In DNA, the CDR3 is TGCGCCAGCAGCTTGGCTTTAAGTGTGAACTCCGGCAAAAACATTCAGTACTTC. Translation gives CASSLALSVNSGKNIQYF. The chain employs TRBV5-1 and TRBJ2-4; D call uncertain. V lost 0 bases to trimming and J lost 3 bases, with 19 bases between them. From germline, CDR1 is SGHRS and CDR2 YFSETQ. The CDR3 loop spans 18 amino acids.